What follows are 27 T cell receptor beta chains derived from one specimen sequenced in a study of cytomegalovirus exposure and HLA in healthy donors. Using immunoSEQ multiplex PCR, the repertoire was profiled, and TCRdb retains in-frame clones only, with some absent. The data show about 120,000 clones, approximately 90% seen once. The material sequenced was PBMCs. Every receptor here comes from a man between 18 and 35 years old in good health and CMV-seronegative.

The rearrangement uses TRBV16 and TRBJ2-2, with TRBD2 identical over 9 bases. CDR1 and CDR2 (germline): KGHSY, FQNENV. This CDR3 comprises 16 residues. V shed 3 bases and J 2 bases; nucleotides not matched to a gene: 4. The CDR3 coding sequence is TGTGCCAGCAGCCAGCTAGCGGGGAGTAACACCGGGGAGCTGTTTTTT. Its translation is CASSQLAGSNTGELFF.

The genes are TRBV5-1 and TRBJ2-3, with 8 bases lining up with TRBD2. V lost 4 bases to trimming and J lost 0 bases; unmatched junction nucleotides: 4. This CDR3 spans 15 amino acids. CDR1 SGHRS and CDR2 YFSETQ come from the germline V gene. CDR3 loop: CASSAPSGSTDTQYF. The CDR3 DNA follows: TGCGCCAGCAGCGCCCCTAGCGGGAGCACAGATACGCAGTATTTT.

CDR3 nucleotides: TGTGCCAGCTCACTGCGAGGGTCGTGGGAGACCCAGTACTTC. As protein: CASSLRGSWETQYF. The chain links TRBV18 to TRBJ2-5; D possibly corresponds to TRBD2 (5 bases). Trimming pared 4 bases from V and 5 bases from J, leaving 14 bases between. The CDR3 has 14 residues. Germline V lookup: CDR1 KGHSH, CDR2 LQKENI.

The chain uses TRBV6-5 and TRBJ2-1; 7 bases are shared with TRBD1. The CDR3 consists of 12 residues. J was trimmed by 4 bases and V by 8 bases; bases with no gene match: 2. In germline, CDR1 is MNHEY, CDR2 SVGAGI. Here the CDR3 reads CASGRGYNEQFF. The CDR3 DNA sequence: TGTGCCAGCGGCAGGGGGTACAATGAGCAGTTCTTC.

This sequence joins TRBV7-9 and TRBJ1-5; D might be TRBD1 (6 bases). Trimming removed 0 bases from V and 0 bases from J, with 18 bases in between. This CDR3 spans 19 amino acids. CDR1 and CDR2 (germline): SEHNR, FQNEAQ (reference sequence). For the CDR3, the DNA is TGTGCCAGCAGCTTAGCCAGGGGATCCTACCAAGATAGCAATCAGCCCCAGCATTTT. Translation: CASSLARGSYQDSNQPQHF.

This clone showed up just once. V gene TRBV28 combines with J gene TRBJ2-1, with 8 bases lining up with TRBD1. The V segment lost 5 bases and the J segment 7 bases; nucleotides outside the gene matches: 16. Germline assignment: CDR1 MDHEN and CDR2 SYDVKM. This CDR3 region has 17 residues. CDR3 amino acids: CASSGGTGQLASNEQFF. The CDR3 coding sequence is TGTGCCAGCAGTGGGGGGACAGGACAACTAGCCTCAAATGAGCAGTTCTTC.

The V and J genes are TRBV2 and TRBJ1-5; TRBD1 is a possible D gene (5 bases). Germline V gene lookup returns CDR1 SNHLY and CDR2 FYNNEI. Trimming pared 7 bases from V and 4 bases from J, leaving 11 bases between. The CDR3 covers 13 residues. The CDR3 spells CASTHSGNQPQHF. CDR3 nucleotide sequence: TGTGCCAGCACCCACTCAGGGAATCAGCCCCAGCATTTT.

The chain joins TRBV7-6 to TRBJ2-3; D remains ambiguous. The CDR3 is 13 residues long. Trimming left V 2 bases short and J 2 bases short, with 5 bases between. Looked up from germline, CDR1 is SGHVS and CDR2 is FNYEAQ. The CDR3 sequence is CASSLIVTDTQYF. CDR3 DNA: TGTGCCAGCAGCTTAATAGTCACAGATACGCAGTATTTT.

The chain joins TRBV7-6 to TRBJ2-7; the match to TRBD1 covers 8 bases. In germline, CDR1 is SGHVS, CDR2 FNYEAQ. V shed 5 bases and J 3 bases; nucleotides not matched to a gene: 9. This CDR3 has 15 amino acids. In DNA form, the CDR3 reads TGTGCCAGCAGCCAGGGACAGGAGGGTTTCTACGAGCAGTACTTC. Translated, it gives CASSQGQEGFYEQYF.

The chain joins TRBV28 to TRBJ2-7; 7 positions agree with TRBD2. CDR1 and CDR2 (germline): MDHEN, SYDVKM. V was pared by 5 bases and J by 1 base, with 8 bases of the junction left unmatched. The length of the CDR3 is 15 residues. The CDR3 coding sequence is TGTGCCAGCAGTCCCCTGGGCGGGGGATCCTACGAGCAGTACTTC. This translates into CASSPLGGGSYEQYF.

The chain combines TRBV7-9 with TRBJ1-1; 7 bases align to TRBD1. The V gene end was trimmed by 6 bases and the J gene end by 5 bases; junction bases not matched to a gene: 6. This CDR3 is built from 13 residues. Germline CDR1 is SEHNR and CDR2 is FQNEAQ (reference sequence). In DNA form, the CDR3 reads TGTGCCAGCAGGCCACAGGGGAGAACTGAAGCTTTCTTT. It codes for CASRPQGRTEAFF. Full variable domain (missing parts from reference TRBV7-9 and TRBJ1-1): DTGVSQNPRHKITKRGQNVTFRCDPISEHNRLYWYRQTLGQGPEFLTYFQNEAQLEKSRLLSDRFSAERPKGSFSTLEIQRTEQGDSAMYLCASRPQGRTEAFFGQGTRLTVV.

This rearrangement joins TRBV5-4 to TRBJ2-1; D is uncertain. The CDR3 has 15 amino acids. Trimming stripped 4 bases from V and 6 bases from J, with 17 bases between. The germline CDR1 and CDR2 sequences are SGHNT and YYREEE (reference sequence). As DNA, the CDR3 is TGTGCCAGCAGCCCAGTCCATGCAGGTTCCAATGAGCAGTTCTTC. It codes for CASSPVHAGSNEQFF.

The genes are TRBV29-1 and TRBJ2-1; 9 bases are shared with TRBD2. The germline CDR1 and CDR2 sequences are SQVTM and ANQGSEA. The CDR3 extends over 15 amino acids. J was trimmed by 6 bases and V by 6 bases; bases with no gene match: 12. The CDR3, as DNA: TGCAGCGTCTCCTCCCGACTAGCGGCCGTCAATGAGCAGTTCTTC. Translated: CSVSSRLAAVNEQFF.

This clone was observed a few times. The genes are TRBV14 and TRBJ2-7; 7 bases are a match to TRBD1. The CDR3 extends over 14 amino acids. Germline-derived CDR1 and CDR2 are SGHDN and FVKESK. J was trimmed by 4 bases and V by 4 bases; bases with no gene match: 7. DNA for the CDR3: TGTGCCAGCAGCCGAGACAGGGTGAGATACGAGCAGTACTTC. This gives the protein CASSRDRVRYEQYF. Full variable domain (outside the CDR3, taken from reference TRBV14 and TRBJ2-7): EAGVTQFPSHSVIEKGQTVTLRCDPISGHDNLYWYRRVMGKEIKFLLHFVKESKQDESGMPNNRFLAERTGGTYSTLKVQPAELEDSGVYFCASSRDRVRYEQYFGPGTRLTVT.

This rearrangement joins TRBV6-5 to TRBJ2-7; 8 nucleotides match TRBD1. The CDR3 extends over 14 amino acids. Germline V lookup: CDR1 MNHEY, CDR2 SVGAGI. J was trimmed by 5 bases and V by 0 bases; bases with no gene match: 3. The CDR3 sequence: CASSYSPGGNEQYF. CDR3 nucleotide sequence: TGTGCCAGCAGTTACTCGCCAGGGGGCAACGAGCAGTACTTC.

This rearrangement joins TRBV5-1 to TRBJ2-5; D call uncertain. The CDR3 consists of 16 residues. V was clipped by 1 base and J by 5 bases, with 18 bases between them. Germline CDR1 reads SGHRS; CDR2 reads YFSETQ. For the CDR3, the DNA is TGCGCCAGCAGCTTGCAGACGACCATTCGAGCGGAGACCCAGTACTTC. Translated, it gives CASSLQTTIRAETQYF.

The gene calls are TRBV28 and TRBJ1-4; no definite D call. With 1 base removed from V and 4 bases from J, the gap between germline ends came to 10 bases. Germline V gene data show CDR1 as MDHEN and CDR2 as SYDVKM. The CDR3 runs 15 residues. The CDR3, as DNA: TGTGCCAGCAGTTTATTTTCCAGACTTAATGAAAAACTGTTTTTT. As protein: CASSLFSRLNEKLFF.

The chain links TRBV7-9 to TRBJ2-7, with D possibly being TRBD1 (5 bases). Germline loops: CDR1 SEHNR, CDR2 FQNEAQ (reference sequence). The CDR3 consists of 18 residues. V lost 4 bases to trimming and J lost 3 bases, with 25 bases between them. DNA for the CDR3: TGTGCCAGCAGCTCTCACCAACCTCGGGCAGGGCGATACTACGAGCAGTACTTC. This encodes CASSSHQPRAGRYYEQYF.

The chain couples TRBV18 to TRBJ1-1, with 9 nucleotides matching TRBD1. V was pared by 0 bases and J by 2 bases, with 7 bases of the junction left unmatched. This CDR3 spans 17 amino acids. Germline CDR1 is KGHSH and CDR2 is LQKENI. The CDR3 loop is CASSPPIGQGTNTEAFF. Here the CDR3 DNA reads TGTGCCAGCTCACCACCCATTGGACAGGGGACTAACACTGAAGCTTTCTTT.

This clone is medium-sized (0.01 to 0.1%) by share. Distinct nucleotide sequences in the sample also encode this CDR3. The V and J genes are TRBV5-6 and TRBJ2-2; D is unclear. This CDR3 is 14 amino acids long. From germline, CDR1 is SGHDT and CDR2 YYEEEE. V was pared by 1 base and J by 3 bases, with 7 bases between. The DNA of the CDR3 is TGTGCCAGCAGCTTGAACACCTACACCGGGGAGCTGTTTTTT. Translating it yields CASSLNTYTGELFF.

This chain joins TRBV6-1 and TRBJ2-1, with 8 nucleotides matching TRBD1. The trim removed 3 bases at V and 9 bases at J, leaving 10 bases unmatched. The germline V gene has CDR1 MNHNS and CDR2 SASEGT. This CDR3 region has 15 residues. CDR3 region: CASSERWTGNSEQFF. The CDR3 nucleotides are TGTGCCAGCAGTGAGAGATGGACAGGGAATAGTGAGCAGTTCTTC.

In its sample, this clone was seen a few times. The V call is TRBV2, the J call TRBJ2-7; D is ambiguous. The CDR3 extends over 15 amino acids. V lost 0 bases and J lost 5, with 14 bases in between. Per germline, CDR1 SNHLY and CDR2 FYNNEI. CDR3 amino acids: CASSEALQKLDEQYF. CDR3 bases: TGTGCCAGCAGTGAAGCGCTTCAGAAATTGGACGAGCAGTACTTC. The full variable domain, in which reference TRBV2 and TRBJ2-7 provide the parts outside the CDR3, is EPEVTQTPSHQVTQMGQEVILRCVPISNHLYFYWYRQILGQKVEFLVSFYNNEISEKSEIFDDQFSVERPDGSNFTLKIRSTKLEDSAMYFCASSEALQKLDEQYFGPGTRLTVT.

The chain couples TRBV4-3 to TRBJ2-2, with D tentatively TRBD1 (5 bases). The CDR3 is 15 amino acids. V shed 0 bases and J shed 3 bases, with 8 bases lying between them. In germline, CDR1 is LGHNA, CDR2 YSLEER. CDR3 sequence: CASSQDRAHTGELFF. DNA of the CDR3: TGCGCCAGCAGCCAAGACAGGGCGCACACCGGGGAGCTGTTTTTT.

This chain joins TRBV7-9 and TRBJ2-1; perhaps TRBD1 as D (6 bases). The CDR3 totals 14 residues. V dropped 7 bases and J dropped 0 bases, with 10 bases sitting between them. The germline V gene has CDR1 SEHNR and CDR2 FQNEAQ (reference sequence). DNA of the CDR3: TGTGCCAGCACCAGACAGGACTCCTACAATGAGCAGTTCTTC. The encoded protein is CASTRQDSYNEQFF.

This clone appeared a few times. The V call is TRBV2, the J call TRBJ2-1, with TRBD2 matching 8 bases. The ends lost 6 bases at V and 8 bases at J; junction bases unmatched: 12. This CDR3 has 15 amino acids. CDR1 SNHLY and CDR2 FYNNEI come from the germline V gene. CDR3: CASSAPGLEAYEQFF. CDR3 coding DNA: TGTGCCAGCAGCGCTCCGGGACTAGAGGCGTATGAGCAGTTCTTC.

The V and J genes are TRBV5-1 and TRBJ2-1, with TRBD1 matching 7 bases. This CDR3 comprises 16 residues. Unmatched junction bases numbered 6, after V lost 0 bases and J lost 3 bases. CDR1 is SGHRS, CDR2 YFSETQ, per germline. CDR3 coding DNA: TGCGCCAGCAGCTTGGTTTCAGGGGGATACTACAATGAGCAGTTCTTC. Residues: CASSLVSGGYYNEQFF.

V and J are TRBV19 and TRBJ2-6; D is unclear. Per germline, CDR1 LNHDA and CDR2 SQIVND (reference sequence). The ends were cut back, 11 bases at V and 0 bases at J, with 14 bases in the middle. CDR3 length equals 15 residues. The CDR3: CAVRSASSGANVLTF. In DNA, the CDR3 is TGTGCCGTACGGAGCGCCAGCTCTGGGGCCAACGTCCTGACTTTC.